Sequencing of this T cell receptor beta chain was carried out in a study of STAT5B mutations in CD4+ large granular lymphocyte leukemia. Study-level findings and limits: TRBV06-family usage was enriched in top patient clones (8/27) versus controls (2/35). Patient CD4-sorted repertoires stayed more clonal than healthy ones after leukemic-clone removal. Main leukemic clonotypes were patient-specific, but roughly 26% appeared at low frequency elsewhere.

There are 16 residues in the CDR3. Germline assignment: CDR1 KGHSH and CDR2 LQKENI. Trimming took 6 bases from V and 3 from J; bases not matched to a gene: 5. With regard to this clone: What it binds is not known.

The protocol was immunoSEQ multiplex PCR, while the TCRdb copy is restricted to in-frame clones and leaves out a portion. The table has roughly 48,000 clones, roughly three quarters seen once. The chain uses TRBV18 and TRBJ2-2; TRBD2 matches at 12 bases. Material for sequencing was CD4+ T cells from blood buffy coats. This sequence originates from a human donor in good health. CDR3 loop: CASSRTSGGHTGELFF. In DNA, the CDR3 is TGTGCCAGCTCGAGAACTAGCGGGGGGCACACCGGGGAGCTGTTTTTT.